Listed here are 8 T cell receptor beta chains from one sample, sequenced in a study of blood T cells in healthy people across ages. The use of a sample-barcoded 5' primer and a J-beta primer mix characterized a second PCR of roughly 6 to 11 cycles. TCRdb fed the 5' RACE reads into MiXCR, producing one record per CDR3 protein. The data show some 550,000 distinct CDR3 sequences, under 55% seen once. Sequenced: blood. Receptors were obtained from an elderly man in good health.

The gene calls are TRBV9 and TRBJ2-3; TRBD2 aligns across 7 bases. V lost 6 bases and J lost 2; bases outside the gene matches: 9. Germline CDR1 and CDR2: SGDLS and YYNGEE. The CDR3 extends over 15 amino acids. CDR3 sequence: CASTMGGTTTDTQYF. The DNA for the CDR3 is TGTGCCAGCACGATGGGGGGGACTACCACAGATACGCAGTATTTT.

This clonotype was counted a single time. One end of the junction is discordant with germline, which a read error may explain. The chain links TRBV6-6 to TRBJ2-1; 9 positions match TRBD2. The J call may be in error: the DNA end matches TRBJ2-7 better. This CDR3 spans 15 amino acids. The germline V gene has CDR1 MNHNY and CDR2 SVGAGI (reference sequence). As DNA, the CDR3 is TGTACCAGCAGTCCCCCCAGCGGGGGGTACAATGAGCAGTACTTC. It encodes CTSSPPSGGYNEQYF.

The chain employs TRBV12-5 and TRBJ1-1, with D possibly being TRBD1 (5 bases). Trimming removed 2 bases at V and 0 bases at J, with 10 bases between. The CDR3 totals 15 residues. CDR1 LGHNT and CDR2 FRNRAP come from the germline V gene. The CDR3 nucleotides are TGTGCTAGTGGTTTGCTTGGGGGGATGAACACTGAAGCTTTCTTT. It codes for CASGLLGGMNTEAFF.

The V call is TRBV2, the J call TRBJ2-3, with 7 bases aligning to TRBD1. The CDR3 contains 14 residues. J was trimmed by 2 bases and V by 7 bases; bases with no gene match: 6. Germline V lookup: CDR1 SNHLY, CDR2 FYNNEI. In DNA form, the CDR3 reads TGTGCCAGCAACCGGGACAGAGACACAGATACGCAGTATTTT. Translation gives CASNRDRDTDTQYF.

This chain uses TRBV9 with TRBJ2-1; possibly TRBD1 for D (6 bases). CDR1 is SGDLS and CDR2 is YYNGEE in the germline V gene. This CDR3 contains 18 residues. V shed 4 bases and J shed 0 bases, with 20 bases lying between them. CDR3 nucleotide sequence: TGTGCCAGCAGCCCAGGCGCAGGGGCTCGAAGCTCCTACAATGAGCAGTTCTTC. It specifies CASSPGAGARSSYNEQFF.

This clonotype has just a few counts. The chain joins TRBV6-6 to TRBJ1-1; D is perhaps TRBD1 (5 bases). The CDR3 has 15 amino acids. Germline CDR1 is MNHNY and CDR2 is SVGAGI (reference sequence). V lost 2 bases and J 1 base, leaving 11 bases between the germline ends. The CDR3 nucleotides read TGTGCCAGCAGTTACGGTGGGGGGGGGAACACTGAAGCTTTCTTT. Protein product: CASSYGGGGNTEAFF.

The chain uses TRBV28 and TRBJ2-5; 11 bases map to TRBD2. J lost 2 bases, V lost 6 bases, and 8 bases had no gene match. The CDR3 is made up of 16 amino acids. The germline V gene has CDR1 MDHEN and CDR2 SYDVKM. The CDR3 coding sequence is TGTGCCAGCAGACATGGGACTAGCGGAATTCAAGAGACCCAGTACTTC. Translated, it gives CASRHGTSGIQETQYF.

The sample holds a few counts of this clonotype. The chain uses TRBV24-1 and TRBJ2-1; TRBD2 might be the D (6 bases). Germline CDR1 KGHDR, CDR2 SFDVKD. V was cut by 3 bases and J by 7 bases, with 12 bases left in between. This CDR3 has 14 residues. CDR3 amino acids: CATSDIKGGNEQFF. CDR3 DNA sequence: TGTGCCACCAGTGATATCAAAGGAGGGAATGAGCAGTTCTTC.